This T cell receptor (beta chain) comes out of a study of cytomegalovirus exposure and HLA in healthy donors. Study-wide results and limits: Later analysis revealed greater clonal expansion in HLA-associated TCR beta chains than in equally common others. A later analysis showed TCR association rates differing by HLA locus, peaking at DRB1 and lowest at HLA-C. Reported findings show TCR beta sequences accurately forecast HLA-A and HLA-B alleles in most subjects.

With 6 bases clipped from V and 8 bases from J, the junction kept 10 bases outside the gene matches. CDR3 length equals 14 residues. In germline, CDR1 is LNHDA, CDR2 SQIVND (reference sequence). Amplification used 60 Vbeta primers and 13 Jbeta primers. Generated by immunoSEQ multiplex PCR, the TCRdb table keeps only in-frame clones and is missing some. The table has approximately 95,000 clones, around 84% seen once. As to this clone: No antigen is known for it.

The receptor's source is a middle-aged woman in good health and CMV-seropositive. This chain links TRBV19 with TRBJ2-1, with 7 bases fitting TRBD1. The sequencing input was PBMCs. In DNA, the CDR3 is TGTGCCAGTAGAAATGGACAGGCGTACCATGAGCAGTTCTTC. Amino acid sequence: CASRNGQAYHEQFF.